This T cell receptor (beta chain) was sequenced during a study of identical twins. Each CDR3 protein gets one entry after TCRdb re-called the 5' RACE reads with MiXCR. Of roughly 570,000 distinct CDR3 sequences in the sample, nearly 10% were seen once. Germline CDR1 is SGHTA and CDR2 is FQGNSA. The CDR3 covers 13 residues. Trimming removed 10 bases from V and 3 bases from J, with 16 bases in between. This clonotype has just a few counts. Its antigen is as yet unknown. Study results and caveats: Abundant cord blood beta clonotypes carried fewer insertions; memory repertoires showed none. With monozygotic twins, out-of-frame TCR alpha sharing exceeded what models estimated.

The same data also contributed to another study, on yellow fever vaccine responses in identical twins.

The sample taken for sequencing was PBMCs. This chain joins TRBV7-2 and TRBJ2-7; D perhaps matches TRBD1 (6 bases). The sequence came from a woman between 18 and 29 years old in good health. CDR3 DNA: TGTGCCACCAGTAGGGACACACACTACGAGCAGTACTTC. It yields the protein CATSRDTHYEQYF.